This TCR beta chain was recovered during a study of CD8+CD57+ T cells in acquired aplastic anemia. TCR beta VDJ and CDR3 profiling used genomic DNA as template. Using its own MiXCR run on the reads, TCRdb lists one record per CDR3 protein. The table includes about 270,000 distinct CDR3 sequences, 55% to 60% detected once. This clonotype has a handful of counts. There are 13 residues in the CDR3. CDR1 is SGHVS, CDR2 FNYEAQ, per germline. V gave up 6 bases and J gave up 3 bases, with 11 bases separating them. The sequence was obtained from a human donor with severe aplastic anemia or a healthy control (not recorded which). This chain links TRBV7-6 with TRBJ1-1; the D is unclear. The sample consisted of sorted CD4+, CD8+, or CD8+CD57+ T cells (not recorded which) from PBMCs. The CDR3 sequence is CASRPDKYTEAFF. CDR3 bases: TGTGCCAGCAGACCTGACAAGTACACTGAAGCTTTCTTT.